A single sample gave rise to the 7 T cell receptor beta chains below, sequenced in a study of T cell responses to AZD1222 COVID-19 vaccine. Libraries were prepared by immunoSEQ multiplex PCR; TCRdb keeps only in-frame clonotypes and omits some of them. The sample includes about 81,000 clones, around 85% of them seen just once. Sequencing used peripheral blood, obtained 28 days after the second AZD1222 dose. These TCRs come from an adult who received the AZD1222 COVID-19 vaccine.

The chain couples TRBV28 to TRBJ2-7; D ambiguous. Trimming left V 5 bases short and J 5 bases short, with 1 base between. The germline gives CDR1 MDHEN, CDR2 SYDVKM. The CDR3 is 9 residues long. CDR3 bases: TGTGCCAGCAGTGACGAGCAGTACTTC. Amino acids: CASSDEQYF.

The chain recombines TRBV30 with TRBJ1-5; 7 bases are a match to TRBD1. The V and J ends lost 3 bases and 2 bases, in that order; junction bases with no gene match: 7. CDR1 and CDR2 from the germline V gene are GTSNPN and SVGIG (reference sequence). The CDR3 runs 15 residues. CDR3 bases: TGTGCCTGGAGGCCCAGGGGGAGCGGCAATCAGCCCCAGCATTTT. Protein: CAWRPRGSGNQPQHF. Full variable domain (outside the CDR3, taken from reference TRBV30 and TRBJ1-5): SQTIHQWPATLVQPVGSPLSLECTVEGTSNPNLYWYRQAAGRGLQLLFYSVGIGQISSEVPQNLSASRPQDRQFILSSKKLLLSDSGFYLCAWRPRGSGNQPQHFGDGTRLSIL.

The chain is built from TRBV7-3 and TRBJ2-1; perhaps TRBD2 as D (6 bases). The length of the CDR3 is 15 residues. Germline values: CDR1 SGHTA, CDR2 FQGTGA. V was trimmed by 0 bases and J by 4 bases, leaving 10 bases between them. DNA of the CDR3: TGTGCCAGCAGCTTAACAGGCGGGGATTACAATGAGCAGTTCTTC. Translated: CASSLTGGDYNEQFF.

This clone was detected a few times. Other nucleotide sequences in the sample specify the same CDR3. The chain is built from TRBV7-3 and TRBJ2-1, with D possibly matching TRBD2 (6 bases). The CDR3 spans 16 residues. Looked up from germline, CDR1 is SGHTA and CDR2 is FQGTGA. Trimming took 5 bases from V and 4 from J, leaving 18 bases between them. CDR3 in DNA: TGTGCCAGCAGCCCGAACCCGGGACTGAGGTACAATGAGCAGTTCTTC. It specifies CASSPNPGLRYNEQFF.

This chain uses TRBV3-1 (or the pseudogene TRBV3-2) with TRBJ2-6; D uncertain. Germline CDR1 is LGHDT and CDR2 is YNNKEL (reference sequence). The germline V and J ends were trimmed by 0 bases and 0 bases, with 3 bases remaining between them. The length of the CDR3 is 15 residues. The DNA for the CDR3 is TGTGCCAGCAGCCAAGACCACTCTGGGGCCAACGTCCTGACTTTC. The encoded protein is CASSQDHSGANVLTF.

The chain employs TRBV28 and TRBJ2-1; 10 nucleotides match TRBD1. Trimming took 5 bases from V and 9 from J; bases not matched to a gene: 10. The CDR3 consists of 15 residues. Germline V lookup: CDR1 MDHEN, CDR2 SYDVKM. In DNA, the CDR3 is TGTGCCAGCAGTCCAGGGGGACAGGGGTGGAGTGAGCAGTTCTTC. Residues: CASSPGGQGWSEQFF.

J is TRBJ1-3 and V is TRBV15; the D is unclear. The CDR3 has 18 amino acids. Germline V gene sequence: CDR1 LNHNV, CDR2 YYDKDF (reference sequence). Trimming left V 2 bases short and J 0 bases short, with 17 bases between. This CDR3 reads CATSRIRTDGSSGNTIYF. Written as DNA, the CDR3 is TGTGCCACCAGCAGAATTAGGACGGACGGTAGCTCTGGAAACACCATATATTTT.